The text below deals with one T cell receptor (beta chain). As processed by the authors: Cell counts per sample came from amplifying reference gene primers. Profiling relied on immunoSEQ multiplex PCR, and the TCRdb table lists in-frame clones only, not all of them. V, J and clone size are those of that table, while D and trimming were read from the DNA. The top ten clones hold 9.5% to 15% of a sample with some 220,000 clones, more than 75% of them seen once. This CDR3 comprises 14 residues. Trimming removed 2 bases at V and 2 bases at J, with 7 bases between. From germline, CDR1 is LGHDT and CDR2 YNNKEL (reference sequence). The data derive from a study of blood T cell repertoires in COVID-19. Study-level information: Samples of COVID-19 (acute and convalescent) were obtained from the United States, Italy and Spain.

The chain couples TRBV3-1 (or the pseudogene TRBV3-2) to TRBJ1-3; D possibly corresponds to TRBD1 (5 bases). The receptor's source is a human donor in a cohort sampled during active COVID-19. The sample taken for sequencing was peripheral blood. CDR3 nucleotides: TGTGCCAGCAGCCAACAGGGTGCTGGAAACACCATATATTTT. Protein: CASSQQGAGNTIYF.